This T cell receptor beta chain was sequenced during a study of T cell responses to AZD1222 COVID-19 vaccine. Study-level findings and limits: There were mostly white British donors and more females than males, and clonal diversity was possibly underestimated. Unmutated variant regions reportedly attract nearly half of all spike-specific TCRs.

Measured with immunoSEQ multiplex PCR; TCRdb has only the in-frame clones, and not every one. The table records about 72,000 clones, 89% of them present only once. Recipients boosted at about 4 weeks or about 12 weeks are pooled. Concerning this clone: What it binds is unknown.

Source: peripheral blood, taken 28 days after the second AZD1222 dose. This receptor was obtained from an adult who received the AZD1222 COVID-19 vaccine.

CDR3 DNA sequence: TGTGCCAGCAGCTTCGGACTAGCGGGAGTCGACACCGGGGAGCTGTTTTTT. Translation: CASSFGLAGVDTGELFF. This chain links TRBV5-6 with TRBJ2-2; TRBD2 matches 13 bases. Germline V gene data show CDR1 as SGHDT and CDR2 as YYEEEE. V gave up 2 bases and J gave up 3 bases; unmatched junction bases: 4. This CDR3 comprises 17 residues.